The 10 T cell receptor beta chains listed next were all sequenced from one sample in a study of cytomegalovirus exposure and HLA in healthy donors. Both 60 Vbeta primers and 13 Jbeta primers went into the PCR. This table comes from immunoSEQ multiplex PCR, and its TCRdb copy is limited to in-frame clones, with some not included. This table holds some 150,000 clones, around 70% found once. Source material: PBMCs. The receptor source for this set is a man aged 30 to 45 in good health and CMV-seronegative.

A few counts support this clone. The chain uses TRBV6-4 and TRBJ2-3; the D is unclear. Germline assignment: CDR1 MRHNA and CDR2 SNTAGT. CDR3 length: 14 residues. Trimming shortened V by 2 bases and J by 0 bases, and 6 bases separated the two germline ends. The CDR3 DNA reads as TGTGCCAGCAGTGACGAGCCTAGCACAGATACGCAGTATTTT. Translation: CASSDEPSTDTQYF.

The rearrangement joins TRBV9 to TRBJ2-1; D is possibly TRBD2 (6 bases). The CDR3 totals 16 residues. The V and J ends lost 2 bases and 0 bases respectively, with 12 bases between them. Looked up from germline, CDR1 is SGDLS and CDR2 is YYNGEE. The CDR3 loop is CASSVGGNSSYNEQFF. The CDR3 nucleotides are TGTGCCAGCAGCGTGGGGGGAAACAGCTCCTACAATGAGCAGTTCTTC.

This clone was counted between two and nine times. The CDR3, as DNA: TGCGCCAGCAGCCAAGCTACTAGCGGGTACAATGAGCAGTTCTTC. This encodes CASSQATSGYNEQFF. The chain combines TRBV4-1 with TRBJ2-1, with 9 positions matching TRBD2. From germline, CDR1 is MGHRA and CDR2 YSYEKL. The J segment lost 4 bases and the V segment lost 1 base, leaving 2 bases of the junction unmatched. The length of the CDR3 is 15 residues.

The gene calls are TRBV5-1 and TRBJ2-3; a possible D gene is TRBD2 (6 bases). V gave up 4 bases and J gave up 2 bases, with 17 bases separating them. The CDR3 covers 16 residues. CDR1 and CDR2 (germline): SGHRS, YFSETQ. Here the CDR3 reads CASSRYGGASTDTQYF. Written as DNA, the CDR3 is TGCGCCAGCAGCAGGTACGGCGGGGCGTCCACAGATACGCAGTATTTT.

This clone appeared once. The rearrangement uses TRBV7-2 and TRBJ1-4; tentative D call: TRBD1 (6 bases). The CDR3 is 14 amino acids. Trimming removed 5 bases at V and 5 bases at J, with 12 bases between. Germline V lookup: CDR1 SGHTA, CDR2 FQGNSA. CDR3 nucleotide sequence: TGTGCCAGCAGCCGGACAGCGCCCAATGAAAAACTGTTTTTT. Its translation is CASSRTAPNEKLFF.

The V gene is TRBV5-1, the J gene TRBJ2-5, with 10 bases identical to TRBD2. The CDR3 loop spans 16 amino acids. The J segment lost 1 base and the V segment lost 0 bases, leaving 3 bases of the junction unmatched. Germline V lookup: CDR1 SGHRS, CDR2 YFSETQ. The CDR3 is CASSLGPSGGQETQYF. DNA of the CDR3: TGCGCCAGCAGCTTGGGTCCTAGCGGGGGCCAAGAGACCCAGTACTTC. Full variable domain (outside the CDR3, taken from reference TRBV5-1 and TRBJ2-5): KAGVTQTPRYLIKTRGQQVTLSCSPISGHRSVSWYQQTPGQGLQFLFEYFSETQRNKGNFPGRFSGRQFSNSRSEMNVSTLELGDSALYLCASSLGPSGGQETQYFGPGTRLLVL.

The chain combines TRBV6-1 with TRBJ1-5; possibly TRBD1 for D (6 bases). The germline CDR1 and CDR2 sequences are MNHNS and SASEGT. The germline V and J ends were trimmed by 6 bases and 8 bases, with 14 bases remaining between them. The CDR3 loop spans 13 amino acids. CDR3 protein: CASSQIQGEPQHF. The CDR3 DNA follows: TGTGCCAGCAGCCAAATACAGGGAGAGCCCCAGCATTTT.

V gene TRBV25-1 combines with J gene TRBJ2-5; 16 positions agree with TRBD2. V shed 6 bases and J 1 base; nucleotides not matched to a gene: 8. CDR1 and CDR2 from the germline V gene are MGHDK and SYGVNS. CDR3 length equals 18 residues. The DNA of the CDR3 is TGTGCCAGCAGCATAGGGACTAGCGGGGGGGCGGGCCAAGAGACCCAGTACTTC. Translating gives CASSIGTSGGAGQETQYF.

The gene calls are TRBV6-5 and TRBJ2-7; D is possibly TRBD1 (6 bases). Trimming removed 5 bases from V and 2 bases from J, with 13 bases in between. Germline lookup yields CDR1 MNHEY and CDR2 SVGAGI. The CDR3 length is 14 residues. CDR3: CASSRTGTTYEQYF. The DNA of the CDR3 is TGTGCCAGCAGTAGAACCGGGACAACCTACGAGCAGTACTTC.

This rearrangement joins TRBV27 to TRBJ2-7, with D perhaps TRBD1 (7 bases). Per germline, CDR1 MNHEY and CDR2 SMNVEV (reference sequence). This CDR3 is built from 16 residues. With 5 bases removed from V and 1 base from J, the gap between germline ends came to 18 bases. As DNA, the CDR3 is TGTGCCAGCAGTCCACCACGGAGGGGGCTTTCCTACGAGCAGTACTTC. Encoded protein: CASSPPRRGLSYEQYF.